Listed here are 26 T cell receptor beta chains from one sample, sequenced in a study of cytomegalovirus exposure and HLA in healthy donors. TCRdb's table, derived via immunoSEQ multiplex PCR, lists solely in-frame clones and lacks some. In the table there are more than 150,000 clones, around 84% of which are singletons. Material: PBMCs. These receptors originate from a man aged 18 to 30 in good health and CMV-seropositive.

V gene TRBV10-3 combines with J gene TRBJ1-1; 8 positions match TRBD1. Per the germline V gene, CDR1 is ENHRY and CDR2 is SYGVKD. V trimming: 5 bases; J trimming: 1 base; junction bases outside the gene matches: 3. The CDR3 consists of 14 residues. CDR3 region: CAISRQGPNTEAFF. CDR3 bases: TGTGCCATCAGTAGACAGGGGCCGAACACTGAAGCTTTCTTT.

The genes are TRBV7-8 and TRBJ2-7; 9 bases are shared with TRBD1. Germline V gene data show CDR1 as SGHVS and CDR2 as FQNEAQ. The CDR3 runs 16 residues. The V gene end was trimmed by 3 bases and the J gene end by 3 bases; junction bases not matched to a gene: 9. The CDR3 reads CASSFRPGQGNYEQYF. As DNA, the CDR3 is TGTGCCAGCAGCTTTAGACCGGGACAGGGAAACTACGAGCAGTACTTC.

The chain couples TRBV5-1 to TRBJ2-5; 7 positions match TRBD2. Germline loops: CDR1 SGHRS, CDR2 YFSETQ. The J segment lost 5 bases and the V segment lost 4 bases, leaving 8 bases of the junction unmatched. This CDR3 is 14 amino acids long. The CDR3 bases are TGCGCCAGCAGCGTGAGCGGGACCATGGAGACCCAGTACTTC. Its translation: CASSVSGTMETQYF.

This chain links TRBV30 with TRBJ1-2; tentatively, D is TRBD1 (6 bases). There are 12 residues in the CDR3. Trimming removed 2 bases from V and 5 bases from J, with 9 bases in between. CDR1 and CDR2 from the germline V gene are GTSNPN and SVGIG (reference sequence). CDR3 nucleotides: TGTGCCTGGAGTATAGGACAGTATGGCTACACCTTC. Its protein is CAWSIGQYGYTF.

The chain is built from TRBV9 and TRBJ1-5; 7 bases line up with TRBD1. The CDR3 is 14 amino acids. The germline V gene encodes CDR1 SGDLS and CDR2 YYNGEE. The V and J ends lost 3 bases and 2 bases, in that order; junction bases with no gene match: 2. CDR3 residues: CASSGQGGNQPQHF. CDR3 bases: TGTGCCAGCAGCGGTCAGGGGGGCAATCAGCCCCAGCATTTT.

This clone was seen a single time. The chain joins TRBV5-6 to TRBJ2-7, with D tentatively TRBD1 (6 bases). Deletions cut 4 bases from V and 12 bases from J, with 17 bases between. CDR1 and CDR2 (germline): SGHDT, YYEEEE. This CDR3 is 12 amino acids long. In DNA, the CDR3 is TGTGCCAGCAGCAGGGGGACCAACTCATTGTACTTC. Its translation: CASSRGTNSLYF.

The chain carries TRBV27 and TRBJ2-1; tentatively, D is TRBD1 (5 bases). The CDR3 has 16 amino acids. V was cut by 6 bases and J by 7 bases, with 22 bases left in between. CDR1 is MNHEY and CDR2 is SMNVEV in the germline V gene (reference sequence). CDR3 residues: CASSPRVAPLWNEQFF. The CDR3 nucleotides read TGTGCCAGCAGCCCCAGGGTAGCCCCCCTTTGGAATGAGCAGTTCTTC.

V and J are TRBV7-2 and TRBJ1-2; 9 bases align to TRBD1. This CDR3 comprises 13 residues. Germline trimming cut 8 bases from V and 11 bases from J; bases unmatched to any gene: 12. Germline V gene lookup returns CDR1 SGHTA and CDR2 FQGNSA. The CDR3 nucleotides read TGTGCCAGCGGGACACAGGGGGCCGGAATTTACACCTTC. It is translated as CASGTQGAGIYTF.

The rearrangement links TRBV30 to TRBJ2-3; 8 positions match TRBD2. Trimming removed 6 bases from V and 1 base from J; junction bases left unmatched: 3. The V gene's germline CDR1 is GTSNPN and CDR2 SVGIG (reference sequence). This CDR3 is built from 13 residues. The CDR3 DNA reads TGTGCCTGCACTAGCGGACGCACAGATACGCAGTATTTT. Amino acid sequence: CACTSGRTDTQYF.

V usage is TRBV6-5 and J usage is TRBJ2-1, with 7 nucleotides matching TRBD1. The CDR3 contains 15 residues. Trimming cost V 6 bases and J 8 bases; bases outside gene matches: 13. The germline V gene encodes CDR1 MNHEY and CDR2 SVGAGI. The CDR3 reads CASSLQGVPQHEQFF. In nucleotides, the CDR3 is TGTGCCAGCAGCCTTCAGGGGGTCCCGCAACATGAGCAGTTCTTC.

V gene TRBV18 combines with J gene TRBJ2-5; 8 positions agree with TRBD1. The CDR3 totals 15 residues. After removal of 2 bases from V and 5 bases from J, the junction contained 7 bases not matched to a gene. CDR1 and CDR2 from the germline V gene are KGHSH and LQKENI. The CDR3 DNA follows: TGTGCCAGCTCACCAGGCAGGGGGCTGGGGGAGACCCAGTACTTC. This sequence encodes CASSPGRGLGETQYF.

The chain combines TRBV29-1 with TRBJ2-7, with 7 bases fitting TRBD2. The CDR3 has 13 residues. Germline CDR1 is SQVTM and CDR2 is ANQGSEA. Trimming took 7 bases from V and 0 from J; bases not matched to a gene: 6. Here the CDR3 DNA reads TGCAGCGCCCTAGCGGCGAGCTCCTACGAGCAGTACTTC. It encodes CSALAASSYEQYF.

V is TRBV4-3 and J is TRBJ2-7; 15 bases align to TRBD2. The length of the CDR3 is 19 residues. V dropped 4 bases and J dropped 0; count of bases not matched to a gene: 10. Germline CDR1 LGHNA, CDR2 YSLEER. The CDR3 here is CASSRGSGTSGRSSYEQYF. CDR3 nucleotide sequence: TGCGCCAGCAGCCGGGGATCCGGGACTAGCGGGAGGAGCTCCTACGAGCAGTACTTC.

The genes are TRBV4-1 and TRBJ1-4; D not certain. This CDR3 region has 13 residues. Germline-derived CDR1 and CDR2 are MGHRA and YSYEKL. V gave up 6 bases and J gave up 7 bases, with 12 bases separating them. The CDR3 nucleotides read TGCGCCAGCAGATTAGCCACGGGTGAAAAACTGTTTTTT. Translating it yields CASRLATGEKLFF.

The chain has TRBV6-1 and TRBJ2-5, with 7 nucleotides matching TRBD2. The V segment lost 5 bases and the J segment 0 bases; nucleotides outside the gene matches: 3. CDR1 and CDR2 from the germline V gene are MNHNS and SASEGT. The CDR3 extends over 14 amino acids. Here the CDR3 reads CASSKLADQETQYF. As DNA, the CDR3 is TGTGCCAGCAGTAAGCTAGCGGACCAAGAGACCCAGTACTTC.

The rearrangement uses TRBV6-1 and TRBJ1-2, with 7 nucleotides matching TRBD1. From germline, CDR1 is MNHNS and CDR2 SASEGT. V shed 6 bases, J shed 10 bases, and the junction held 8 bases outside the gene matches. This CDR3 comprises 12 residues. The CDR3 bases are TGTGCCAGCAGCCCGACGGGGACAGTCTACACCTTC. It yields the protein CASSPTGTVYTF.

This chain links TRBV5-1 with TRBJ2-1; TRBD2 matches at 12 bases. This CDR3 has 18 residues. CDR1 is SGHRS and CDR2 is YFSETQ in the germline V gene. The V segment lost 2 bases and the J segment 0 bases; nucleotides outside the gene matches: 6. The DNA of the CDR3 is TGCGCCAGCAGCTTTGTGCTAGCGGGAGGGAGCTCCTACAATGAGCAGTTCTTC. As protein: CASSFVLAGGSSYNEQFF.

The gene calls are TRBV29-1 and TRBJ2-7; TRBD1 matches at 8 bases. This CDR3 is 12 amino acids long. CDR1 is SQVTM and CDR2 is ANQGSEA in the germline V gene. Losses at the gene ends were 7 bases for V and 4 bases for J; bases not matched to a gene: 6. CDR3 residues: CSAGQGGYEQYF. CDR3 sequence (DNA): TGCAGCGCCGGACAGGGAGGATACGAGCAGTACTTC.

This chain uses TRBV7-2 with TRBJ1-2, with TRBD1 identical over 8 bases. Germline loops: CDR1 SGHTA, CDR2 FQGNSA. This CDR3 region has 14 residues. Germline trimming cut 0 bases from V and 4 bases from J; bases unmatched to any gene: 1. The CDR3 DNA reads TGTGCCAGCAGCTTAGCGGACAGGGCCTATGGCTACACCTTC. Translated: CASSLADRAYGYTF.

The rearrangement links TRBV2 to TRBJ2-7; TRBD1 aligns across 8 bases. The length of the CDR3 is 12 residues. Germline trimming cut 7 bases from V and 3 bases from J; bases unmatched to any gene: 2. Germline V CDR1 and CDR2: SNHLY, FYNNEI. CDR3 DNA sequence: TGTGCCAGCACCGACAGGGGCTACGAGCAGTACTTC. This gives the protein CASTDRGYEQYF. Together with reference TRBV2 and TRBJ2-7, the CDR3 gives the full variable domain: EPEVTQTPSHQVTQMGQEVILRCVPISNHLYFYWYRQILGQKVEFLVSFYNNEISEKSEIFDDQFSVERPDGSNFTLKIRSTKLEDSAMYFCASTDRGYEQYFGPGTRLTVT.

V is TRBV18 and J is TRBJ2-7, with a weak D call TRBD1 (5 bases). V was clipped by 3 bases and J by 2 bases, with 8 bases between them. The CDR3 has 13 residues. Germline assignment: CDR1 KGHSH and CDR2 LQKENI. CDR3 in amino acids: CASSPGRAYEQYF. The CDR3, as DNA: TGTGCCAGCTCACCGGGCAGGGCCTACGAGCAGTACTTC.

This clone was found a few times. This chain links TRBV27 with TRBJ1-4; D call uncertain. The CDR3 is made up of 15 amino acids. V lost 5 bases and J 7 bases, leaving 17 bases between the germline ends. Germline assignment: CDR1 MNHEY and CDR2 SMNVEV (reference sequence). Written as DNA, the CDR3 is TGTGCCAGCAGTCAACCGGGAGCCCCAAGTGAAAAACTGTTTTTT. Its protein is CASSQPGAPSEKLFF.

The chain uses TRBV29-1 and TRBJ2-7; possible D gene TRBD2, 6 bases. The CDR3 loop spans 12 amino acids. V gave up 5 bases and J gave up 4 bases, with 12 bases separating them. Germline V CDR1 and CDR2: SQVTM, ANQGSEA. The CDR3 DNA reads TGCAGCGTTACGGAGGGGCCGTACGAGCAGTACTTC. This sequence encodes CSVTEGPYEQYF.

V usage is TRBV5-6 and J usage is TRBJ2-5; TRBD2 is a possible D gene (6 bases). This CDR3 has 16 residues. Deletions cut 0 bases from V and 3 bases from J, with 15 bases between. Germline values: CDR1 SGHDT, CDR2 YYEEEE. CDR3 amino acids: CASSLDLRWGEETQYF. The CDR3 coding sequence is TGTGCCAGCAGCTTGGACTTGCGGTGGGGGGAAGAGACCCAGTACTTC.

The chain uses TRBV27 and TRBJ2-7; no firm D call. Germline CDR1 is MNHEY and CDR2 is SMNVEV (reference sequence). This CDR3 comprises 16 residues. The V end lost 2 bases, the J end lost 1 base, and 15 bases lay between the germline ends. The CDR3 DNA follows: TGTGCCAGCAGTTTAGAGTCCTTCAGGTCATCCTACGAGCAGTACTTC. It is translated as CASSLESFRSSYEQYF.

CDR3 sequence: CASSLGVTGGSNQPQHF. The CDR3 coding sequence is TGCGCCAGCAGCTTGGGAGTGACAGGGGGATCCAATCAGCCCCAGCATTTT. The chain couples TRBV5-1 to TRBJ1-5; 9 bases match TRBD1. Trimming at V came to 0 bases and at J to 3 bases, leaving 7 bases not matched to a gene. The CDR3 is made up of 17 amino acids. CDR1 and CDR2 from the germline V gene are SGHRS and YFSETQ.